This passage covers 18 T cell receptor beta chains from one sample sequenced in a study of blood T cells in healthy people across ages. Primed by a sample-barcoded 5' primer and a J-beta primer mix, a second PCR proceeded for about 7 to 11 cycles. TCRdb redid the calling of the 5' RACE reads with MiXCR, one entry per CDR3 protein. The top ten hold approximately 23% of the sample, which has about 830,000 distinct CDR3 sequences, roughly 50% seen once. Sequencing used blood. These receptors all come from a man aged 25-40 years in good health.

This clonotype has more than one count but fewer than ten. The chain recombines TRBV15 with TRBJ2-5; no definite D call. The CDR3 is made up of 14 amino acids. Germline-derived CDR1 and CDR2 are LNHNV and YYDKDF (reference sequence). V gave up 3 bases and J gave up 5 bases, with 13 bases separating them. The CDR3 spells CATSSNGPRETQYF. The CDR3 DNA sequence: TGTGCCACCAGCAGTAATGGACCCAGGGAGACCCAGTACTTC.

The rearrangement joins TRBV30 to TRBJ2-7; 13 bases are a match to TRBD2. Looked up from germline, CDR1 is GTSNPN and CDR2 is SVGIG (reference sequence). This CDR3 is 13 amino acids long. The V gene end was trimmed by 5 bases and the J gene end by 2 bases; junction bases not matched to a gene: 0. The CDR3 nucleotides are TGTGCCTGGGGACTAGCGGGAGCCTACGAGCAGTACTTC. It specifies CAWGLAGAYEQYF.

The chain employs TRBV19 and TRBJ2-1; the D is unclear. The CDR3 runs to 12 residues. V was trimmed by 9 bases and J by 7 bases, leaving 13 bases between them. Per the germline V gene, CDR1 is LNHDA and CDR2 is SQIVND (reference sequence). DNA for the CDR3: TGTGCCAGCGGCAGGACCTTAAATGAGCAGTTCTTC. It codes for CASGRTLNEQFF.

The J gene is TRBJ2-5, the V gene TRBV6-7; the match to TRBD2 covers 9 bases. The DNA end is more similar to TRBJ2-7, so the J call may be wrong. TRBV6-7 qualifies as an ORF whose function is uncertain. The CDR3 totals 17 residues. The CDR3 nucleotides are TGTGCCAGCAGTTCTTGGGCTAGCGGGGACGGCCCCTACGAGCAGTACTTC. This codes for CASSSWASGDGPYEQYF.

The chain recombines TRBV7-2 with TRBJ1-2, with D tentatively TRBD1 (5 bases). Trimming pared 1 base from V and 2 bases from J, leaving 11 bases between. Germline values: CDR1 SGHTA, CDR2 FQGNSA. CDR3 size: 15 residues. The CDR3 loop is CASSLEVRGNYGYTF. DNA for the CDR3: TGTGCCAGCAGCTTAGAAGTGAGGGGCAACTATGGCTACACCTTC.

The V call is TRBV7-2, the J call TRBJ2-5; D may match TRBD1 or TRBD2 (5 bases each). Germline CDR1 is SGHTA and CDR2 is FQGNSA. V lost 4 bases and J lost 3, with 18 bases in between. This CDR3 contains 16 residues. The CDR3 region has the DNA TGTGCCAGCAGCTACCTAGCCGGGGCCAAGGAAGAGACCCAGTACTTC. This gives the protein CASSYLAGAKEETQYF.

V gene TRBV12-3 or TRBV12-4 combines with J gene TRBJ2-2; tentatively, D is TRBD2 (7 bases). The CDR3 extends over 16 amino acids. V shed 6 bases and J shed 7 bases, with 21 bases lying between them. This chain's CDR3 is CASSPWGGRNGGELFF. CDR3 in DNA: TGTGCCAGCAGCCCATGGGGGGGGCGCAACGGCGGGGAGCTGTTTTTT.

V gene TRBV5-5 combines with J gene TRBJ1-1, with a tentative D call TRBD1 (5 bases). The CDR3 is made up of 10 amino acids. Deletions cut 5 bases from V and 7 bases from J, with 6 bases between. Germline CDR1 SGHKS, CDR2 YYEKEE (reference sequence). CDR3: CASRGVEAFF. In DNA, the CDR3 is TGTGCCAGCAGAGGGGTTGAAGCTTTCTTT.

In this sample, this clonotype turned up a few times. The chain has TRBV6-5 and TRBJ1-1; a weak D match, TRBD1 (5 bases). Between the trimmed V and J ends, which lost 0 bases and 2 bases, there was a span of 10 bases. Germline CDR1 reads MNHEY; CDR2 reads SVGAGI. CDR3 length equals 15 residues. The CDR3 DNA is TGTGCCAGCAGTTACTCCGGGCAGGGCAACACTGAAGCTTTCTTT. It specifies CASSYSGQGNTEAFF.

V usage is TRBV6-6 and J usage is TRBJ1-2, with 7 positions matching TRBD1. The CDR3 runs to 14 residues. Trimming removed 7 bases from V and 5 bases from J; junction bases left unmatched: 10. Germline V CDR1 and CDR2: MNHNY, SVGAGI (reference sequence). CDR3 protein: CASTQGQADYGYTF. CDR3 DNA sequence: TGTGCCAGCACCCAAGGACAGGCGGATTATGGCTACACCTTC.

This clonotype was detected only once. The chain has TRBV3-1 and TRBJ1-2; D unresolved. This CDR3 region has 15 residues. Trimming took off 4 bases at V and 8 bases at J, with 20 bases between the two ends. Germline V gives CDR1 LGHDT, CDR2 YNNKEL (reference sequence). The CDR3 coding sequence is TGTGCCAGCAGCCCTGACCCGGGTCCCAAATGGGGCTACACCTTC. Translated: CASSPDPGPKWGYTF.

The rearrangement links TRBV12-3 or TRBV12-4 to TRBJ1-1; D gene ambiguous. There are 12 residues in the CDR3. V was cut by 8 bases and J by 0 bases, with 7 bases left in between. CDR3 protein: CASALMNTEAFF. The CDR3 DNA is TGTGCCAGCGCCCTGATGAACACTGAAGCTTTCTTT.

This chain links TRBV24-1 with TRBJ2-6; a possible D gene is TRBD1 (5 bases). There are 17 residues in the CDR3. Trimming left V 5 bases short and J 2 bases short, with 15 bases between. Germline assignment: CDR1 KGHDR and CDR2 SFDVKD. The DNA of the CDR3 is TGTGCCACCAGTGGTCACAGGCAAGCGACTGGGGCCAACGTCCTGACTTTC. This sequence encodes CATSGHRQATGANVLTF.

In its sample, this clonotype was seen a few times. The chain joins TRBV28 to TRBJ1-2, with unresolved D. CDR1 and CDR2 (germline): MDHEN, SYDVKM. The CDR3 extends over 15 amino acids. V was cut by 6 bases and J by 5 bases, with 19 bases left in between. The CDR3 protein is CASRPGVGNYYGYTF. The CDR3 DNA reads TGTGCCAGCAGGCCTGGGGTCGGCAACTATTATGGCTACACCTTC.

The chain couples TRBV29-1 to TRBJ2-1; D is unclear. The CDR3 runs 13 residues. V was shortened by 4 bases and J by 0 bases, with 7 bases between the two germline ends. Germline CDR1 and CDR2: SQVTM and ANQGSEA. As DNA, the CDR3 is TGCAGCGTTGGGGTGGCCTCCTACAATGAGCAGTTCTTC. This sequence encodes CSVGVASYNEQFF.

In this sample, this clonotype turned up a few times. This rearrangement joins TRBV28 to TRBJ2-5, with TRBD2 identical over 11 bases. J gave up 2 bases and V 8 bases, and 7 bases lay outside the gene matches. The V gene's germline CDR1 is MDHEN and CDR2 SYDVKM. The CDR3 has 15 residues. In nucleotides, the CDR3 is TGTGCCAGCGCTGCTGCTAGCGGGGGGCAAGAGACCCAGTACTTC. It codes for CASAAASGGQETQYF.

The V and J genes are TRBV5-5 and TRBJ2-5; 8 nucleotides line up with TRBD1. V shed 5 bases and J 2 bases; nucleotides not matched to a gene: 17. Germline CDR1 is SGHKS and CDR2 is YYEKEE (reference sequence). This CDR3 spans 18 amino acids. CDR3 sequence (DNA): TGTGCCAGCAGACAGGGATGGACAGGGTCCCTAGCTCAAGAGACCCAGTACTTC. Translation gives CASRQGWTGSLAQETQYF.

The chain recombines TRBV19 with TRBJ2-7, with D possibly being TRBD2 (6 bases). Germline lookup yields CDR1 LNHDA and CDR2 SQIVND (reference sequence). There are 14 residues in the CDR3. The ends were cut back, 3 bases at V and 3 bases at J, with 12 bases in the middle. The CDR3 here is CASSMGTEYYEQYF. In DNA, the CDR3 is TGTGCCAGTAGTATGGGGACTGAGTACTACGAGCAGTACTTC.